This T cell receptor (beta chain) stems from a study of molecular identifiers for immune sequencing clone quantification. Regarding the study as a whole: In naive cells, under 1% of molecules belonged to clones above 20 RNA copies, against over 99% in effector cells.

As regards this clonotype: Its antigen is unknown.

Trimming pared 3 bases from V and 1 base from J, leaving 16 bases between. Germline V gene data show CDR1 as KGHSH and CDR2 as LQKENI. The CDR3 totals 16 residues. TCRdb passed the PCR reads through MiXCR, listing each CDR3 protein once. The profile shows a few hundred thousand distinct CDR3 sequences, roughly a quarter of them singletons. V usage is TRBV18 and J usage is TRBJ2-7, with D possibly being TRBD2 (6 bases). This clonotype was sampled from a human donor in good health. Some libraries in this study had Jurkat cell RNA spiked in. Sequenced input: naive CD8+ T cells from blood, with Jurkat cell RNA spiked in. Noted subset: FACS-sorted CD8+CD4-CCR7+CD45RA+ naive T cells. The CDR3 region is CASSPSRRGASYEQYF. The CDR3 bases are TGTGCCAGCTCACCCTCCCGGAGGGGTGCATCCTACGAGCAGTACTTC.